The 7 T cell receptor beta chains presented below share a single source sample, sequenced in a study of blood T cells in healthy people across ages. Next came a second PCR, run for roughly 6 to 11 cycles, which used a sample-barcoded 5' primer along with a J-beta primer mix. MiXCR, applied by TCRdb to the 5' RACE reads, yields one record per CDR3 protein. The sample records about 580,000 distinct CDR3 sequences, roughly 48% being singletons. Sequenced sample: blood. These receptors came from a man older than 75 in good health.

This clonotype was observed a single time. The V call is TRBV15, the J call TRBJ1-2; D remains unclear. Germline CDR1 reads LNHNV; CDR2 reads YYDKDF (reference sequence). Deletions cut 0 bases from V and 5 bases from J, with 19 bases between. The CDR3 covers 17 residues. The CDR3 is CATSRDTVSPNEYGYTF. Here the CDR3 DNA reads TGTGCCACCAGCAGAGATACGGTGTCCCCCAACGAGTATGGCTACACCTTC.

The rearrangement links TRBV7-9 to TRBJ2-7; D call uncertain. Germline CDR1 and CDR2: SEHNR and FQNEAQ (reference sequence). The CDR3 has 13 residues. Trimming stripped 5 bases from V and 6 bases from J, with 14 bases between. CDR3 residues: CASSVVQYTEQYF. CDR3 nucleotide sequence: TGTGCCAGCAGCGTTGTACAGTATACCGAGCAGTACTTC.

The genes are TRBV7-2 and TRBJ2-1, with 7 bases lining up with TRBD2. Looked up from germline, CDR1 is SGHTA and CDR2 is FQGNSA. The CDR3 consists of 15 residues. The V segment lost 4 bases and the J segment 8 bases; nucleotides outside the gene matches: 11. The CDR3 spells CASSSHGGSSDEQFF. In DNA, the CDR3 is TGTGCCAGCAGCTCCCACGGCGGGAGTTCGGATGAGCAGTTCTTC.

Comments on this clonotype: A read error may explain this, as a much larger clone is one base away. The rearrangement uses TRBV4-3 and TRBJ2-3; 12 bases line up with TRBD2. Germline V gives CDR1 LGHNA, CDR2 YSLEER. CDR3 size: 15 residues. CDR3 amino acids: CTSSPGLAGRDTQYF. The CDR3 bases are TGCACCAGCAGCCCAGGACTAGCGGGAAGGGATACGCAGTATTTT.

CDR3 residues: CASSLSTSSLTDTQYF. The CDR3 bases are TGTGCCAGCAGCTTGTCGACTAGCAGCCTCACAGATACGCAGTATTTT. The chain employs TRBV5-5 and TRBJ2-3; 7 bases fit TRBD2. There are 16 residues in the CDR3. Germline CDR1 reads SGHKS; CDR2 reads YYEKEE (reference sequence). With 1 base clipped from V and 2 bases from J, the junction kept 7 bases outside the gene matches.

The gene calls are TRBV11-1 and TRBJ1-4; D is possibly TRBD1 (6 bases). V dropped 3 bases and J dropped 6 bases, with 11 bases sitting between them. The germline V gene has CDR1 SGHAT and CDR2 FQDESV (reference sequence). This CDR3 is 14 amino acids long. The CDR3 nucleotides are TGTGCCAGCAGCTTCGAAAGGGGGGATGAAAAACTGTTTTTT. Its protein product is CASSFERGDEKLFF.

This chain joins TRBV2 and TRBJ1-5; the D gene is possibly TRBD1 (6 bases). The CDR3 consists of 15 residues. Trimming removed 4 bases at V and 1 base at J, with 11 bases between. CDR1 SNHLY and CDR2 FYNNEI come from the germline V gene. This CDR3 reads CASSVGHQSNQPQHF. The CDR3 DNA is TGTGCCAGCAGTGTGGGACACCAGAGCAATCAGCCCCAGCATTTT. The full variable domain, completed using reference TRBV2 and TRBJ1-5, is EPEVTQTPSHQVTQMGQEVILRCVPISNHLYFYWYRQILGQKVEFLVSFYNNEISEKSEIFDDQFSVERPDGSNFTLKIRSTKLEDSAMYFCASSVGHQSNQPQHFGDGTRLSIL.